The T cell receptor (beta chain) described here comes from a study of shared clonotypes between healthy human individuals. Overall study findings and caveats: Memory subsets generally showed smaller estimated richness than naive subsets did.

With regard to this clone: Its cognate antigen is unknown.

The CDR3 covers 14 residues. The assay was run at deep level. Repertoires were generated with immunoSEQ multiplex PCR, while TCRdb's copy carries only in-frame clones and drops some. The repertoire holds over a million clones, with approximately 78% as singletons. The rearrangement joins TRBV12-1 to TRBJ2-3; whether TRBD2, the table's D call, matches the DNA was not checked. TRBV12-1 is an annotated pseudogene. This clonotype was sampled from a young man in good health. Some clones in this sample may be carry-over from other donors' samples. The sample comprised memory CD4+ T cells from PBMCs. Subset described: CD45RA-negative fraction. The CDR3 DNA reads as TGTGCCAGCAATTCGGCCGGGGACACAGATACGCAGTATTTT. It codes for CASNSAGDTDTQYF.